This is a list of T cell receptor beta chains from one sample in a study of blood T cell repertoires in COVID-19. The method was immunoSEQ multiplex PCR; TCRdb's version includes in-frame clones alone and lacks a portion of them. The sample has about 120,000 clones, about three quarters seen once. Material: peripheral blood. The receptors stem from a man in his 70s with acute or convalescent COVID-19. Both conserved end residues are part of each CDR3. Each record gives: clone size, V gene, D gene, J gene, CDR3 protein, CDR3 DNA. D genes are given only for firm matches. Only some rows state a clone size, as once, few, many or a class for expanded clones.

>NA|TRBV19|TRBD2|TRBJ2-7
CASSYSGGLSSYEQYF
TGTGCCAGTAGCTATTCGGGGGGATTGAGCTCCTACGAGCAGTACTTC
>NA|TRBV6-5|NA|TRBJ1-5
CASSYDRRQPQHF
TGTGCCAGCAGTTACGACAGAAGACAGCCCCAGCATTTT
>NA|TRBV18|NA|TRBJ1-5
CASSPNHENQPQHF
TGTGCCAGCTCACCAAACCATGAGAATCAGCCCCAGCATTTT
>NA|TRBV7-8|NA|TRBJ2-1
CASSHRRQDEQFF
TGTGCCAGCAGCCATCGACGCCAGGATGAGCAGTTCTTC
>NA|TRBV2|TRBD2|TRBJ2-3
CASSELTSATDTQYF
TGTGCCAGCAGTGAACTTACTAGCGCCACAGATACGCAGTATTTT
>once|TRBV10-3|TRBD1|TRBJ1-2
CAISGTGGGYGYTF
TGTGCCATCAGTGGGACAGGGGGCGGCTATGGCTACACCTTC
>NA|TRBV19|NA|TRBJ1-2
CASSRGDYGYTF
TGTGCCAGTAGTCGGGGGGACTATGGCTACACCTTC
>NA|TRBV15|NA|TRBJ1-3
CATSTNRAPGNTIYF
TGTGCCACCAGCACCAACAGGGCCCCTGGAAACACCATATATTTT
>NA|TRBV6-5|TRBD1|TRBJ1-4
CATRQGSREKLFF
TGTGCCACCCGACAGGGGTCGAGGGAAAAACTGTTTTTT
>NA|TRBV7-3|TRBD1|TRBJ1-4
CASSFPDRGEKLFF
TGTGCCAGCAGCTTTCCGGACAGGGGAGAAAAACTGTTTTTT
>NA|TRBV6-5|NA|TRBJ1-1
CASSTRGSSEAFF
TGTGCCAGCAGTACCAGGGGTAGCTCTGAAGCTTTCTTT
>NA|TRBV30|TRBD2|TRBJ2-5
CAWSVGASGTQETQYF
TGTGCCTGGAGTGTAGGGGCTAGCGGTACCCAAGAGACCCAGTACTTC
>NA|TRBV12-3/TRBV12-4|NA|TRBJ2-2
CASNLVRTGELFF
TGTGCCAGCAACTTGGTGCGGACCGGGGAGCTGTTTTTT
>NA|TRBV19|TRBD2|TRBJ2-3
CASRGLAGGDTQYF
TGTGCCAGTAGGGGACTAGCGGGCGGAGATACGCAGTATTTT
>NA|TRBV14|NA|TRBJ1-4
CASSQGGRVGEKLFF
TGTGCCAGCAGCCAAGGAGGCAGGGTAGGCGAAAAACTGTTTTTT
>few|TRBV19|NA|TRBJ1-1
CASSTYYDRSGEAFF
TGTGCCAGTAGTACTTACTATGACAGATCCGGTGAAGCTTTCTTT